This TCR beta chain was recorded in a study of blood T cell repertoires in COVID-19. Study in general: Both acute and convalescent COVID-19 samples were obtained from the United States, Italy and Spain. Sample material is recorded as cDNA or gDNA derived from T cells, B-cell-depleted T cells, or PBMCs.

As handled by the study authors: Nucleated cell number was recorded as an estimate derived from reference gene primer amplification. TCRdb keeps only in-frame clones here, not all; method: immunoSEQ multiplex PCR. V and J calls and clone size are copied from that table; D and trimming were computed from the DNA. The data show under 55,000 clones, 75% to 90% seen once. While infection was still active, Seattle patients were enrolled and then followed longitudinally. V was clipped by 5 bases and J by 4 bases, with 11 bases between them. Germline CDR1 SNHLY, CDR2 FYNNEI. The CDR3 runs to 14 residues. Sequencing was carried out using peripheral blood. The chain is built from TRBV2 and TRBJ1-4, with D unclear. This sequence was found in a woman of 80 years or more with COVID-19, enrolled during active disease. CDR3: CASSQQPFNEKLFF. The CDR3 nucleotides read TGTGCCAGCAGTCAACAGCCTTTTAATGAAAAACTGTTTTTT.